This T cell receptor (beta chain) was sequenced during a study of cytomegalovirus exposure and HLA in healthy donors (dated 2017 in TCRdb). Broadly, across the study: A later analysis indicated that the 100 to 150 validation repertoires were generated on the platform also employed for the 720 or so repertoires of the first cohort. The study was designed to test whether signatures of past pathogen exposure could be identified by cataloging public T cell receptors. Along with the roughly 610-subject first cohort, a separate validation cohort of around 120 different subjects was used. The study combined high-throughput TCR immunosequencing, statistical association of individual TCRs with disease status, and machine learning to predict cytomegalovirus infection status. What the work shows at the level of the full study, not this receptor alone: A few of the identified cytomegalovirus-associated TCR beta chains were confirmed in vitro to be specific for cytomegalovirus antigens. While some public TCRs were present in many individuals, most TCR sequences turned up only very rarely across donors. The authors suggested that the approach could potentially be generalized to other disease states and immunological phenotypes. The study listed 150 to 200 TCR beta chains as associated with cytomegalovirus. Of the cluster scores, around 95% were above 0 in a later analysis, which found that TCRs clustered in the first cohort also tended to co-occur in the approximately 120 validation repertoires. The validation cohort had no HLA typing available for a later analysis, so co-occurrence within that cohort was assessed over all 130 or so repertoires. In both the original and validation cohorts, the classifier was reported to diagnose cytomegalovirus status with high specificity and sensitivity.

The junction carries 11 bases between V and J, which are trimmed by 5 bases and 5 bases respectively. The CDR3, cysteine through phenylalanine, is 13 amino acids long. The retained sequence is limited to the CDR3, 39 bases, with the frame set at the first base. CDR1 and CDR2 were assigned from the germline V gene as SGHVS and FNYEAQ. Donors formed part of the validation cohort, which comprised 120 subjects and was distinct from the first cohort of under 850 subjects. Preparation of the library involved the immunoSEQ multiplex PCR assay. On the study's bioinformatics: A statistical classification framework was built to diagnose cytomegalovirus status from the catalog of TCR beta chain sequences. TCRdb mirrors the immuneACCESS table, restricted to in-frame sequences. Some clones are absent from its copies; in checked studies, under half trace to an unresolved V gene, and the reason for the others is unknown. That table gives V, J and clone size, and the DNA gave D and trimming. The sample table shows about 190,000 clones, and roughly 88% are seen once. The top ten hold 1.4% to 1.5% of the sample.

As regards this clone: Its antigen has not been determined. No quality values exist for individual bases; no much larger clone is one base distant.

Sequenced: PBMCs. Rearrangement joined TRBV7-6 to TRBJ2-3; tentative D gene TRBD2, with 5 bases matching. This clonotype originated in a young woman in good health and CMV-seronegative. This receptor carries the CDR3 CASSLDSGDTQYF. The DNA sequence follows: TGTGCCAGCAGCCTGGACTCGGGAGATACGCAGTATTTT.